This T cell receptor (beta chain) comes out of a study of cytomegalovirus exposure and HLA in healthy donors. With 60 Vbeta and 13 Jbeta primers, the PCR was carried out. Assay used: immunoSEQ multiplex PCR; TCRdb lists only in-frame clones, some missing. The sample comprises about 200,000 clones, roughly 85% of which are singletons, and approximately 2.4% rests with the top ten. Germline-derived CDR1 and CDR2 are SEHNR and FQNEAQ (reference sequence). CDR3 length: 18 amino acids. The J segment lost 0 bases and the V segment lost 4 bases, leaving 11 bases of the junction unmatched. Input material: PBMCs. The clonotype comes from a woman in her forties or fifties in good health and CMV-seronegative. The chain has TRBV7-9 and TRBJ2-2; 7 nucleotides match TRBD1. CDR3 DNA sequence: TGTGCCAGCAGCTCAACCCGAAGGGGGACAGCGAACACCGGGGAGCTGTTTTTT. It encodes CASSSTRRGTANTGELFF. The whole variable domain, filled in from reference TRBV7-9 and TRBJ2-2, reads DTGVSQNPRHKITKRGQNVTFRCDPISEHNRLYWYRQTLGQGPEFLTYFQNEAQLEKSRLLSDRFSAERPKGSFSTLEIQRTEQGDSAMYLCASSSTRRGTANTGELFFGEGSRLTVL.